The 15 T cell receptor beta chains listed next were all sequenced from one sample in a study of T-cell reconstitution after alpha-beta-depleted transplantation in children. This sample's TCRbeta library carried unique molecular identifier barcodes. Via MiXCR, TCRdb re-called the PCR reads, giving one row per CDR3 protein. The sample records 670,000 or so distinct CDR3 sequences, about an eighth being singletons. Sample: PBMCs, taken before TCRalphabeta/CD19-depleted stem cell transplant. Source of these receptors: a girl aged 2 to 9 with congenital amegakaryocytic thrombocytopenia, due to receive a stem cell transplant.

This chain connects TRBV12-3 or TRBV12-4 to TRBJ2-6, with D tentatively TRBD2 (5 bases). The CDR3 runs 15 residues. V gave up 2 bases and J gave up 7 bases, with 12 bases separating them. The CDR3 DNA reads TGTGCCAGCAGTTTATTACTAGGGAGTGCCAACGTCCTGACTTTC. It encodes CASSLLLGSANVLTF.

Regarding this clonotype: In this CDR3 the conserved last residue, phenylalanine or tryptophan, is missing, so a read error is likely. The V and J genes are TRBV2 and TRBJ2-2; 10 bases line up with TRBD2. Germline assignment: CDR1 SNHLY and CDR2 FYNNEI. The CDR3 spans 15 residues. V gave up 2 bases and J gave up 5 bases; unmatched junction bases: 2. The CDR3 protein is CASSESGRATGELFC. The CDR3 bases are TGTGCCAGCAGTGAAAGCGGGAGGGCAACCGGGGAGCTGTTTTGT.

V and J are TRBV3-1 and TRBJ2-3, with no clear D. Germline loops: CDR1 LGHDT, CDR2 YNNKEL (reference sequence). V was clipped by 6 bases and J by 6 bases, with 16 bases between them. The CDR3 totals 14 residues. The CDR3, as DNA: TGTGCCAGCAGTCACATATCTCGCCTCGATACGCAGTATTTT. Amino acids: CASSHISRLDTQYF.

V usage is TRBV5-1 and J usage is TRBJ2-2; 9 positions match TRBD2. J lost 1 base, V lost 9 bases, and 10 bases had no gene match. Germline assignment: CDR1 SGHRS and CDR2 YFSETQ. CDR3 length: 16 amino acids. The CDR3 sequence is CATSPVLAGNTGELFF. CDR3 coding DNA: TGCGCCACATCTCCGGTACTAGCGGGGAACACCGGGGAGCTGTTTTTT. Full variable domain (outside the CDR3, taken from reference TRBV5-1 and TRBJ2-2): KAGVTQTPRYLIKTRGQQVTLSCSPISGHRSVSWYQQTPGQGLQFLFEYFSETQRNKGNFPGRFSGRQFSNSRSEMNVSTLELGDSALYLCATSPVLAGNTGELFFGEGSRLTVL.

The chain employs TRBV3-1 and TRBJ2-7, with TRBD2 identical over 8 bases. This CDR3 is built from 20 residues. Germline loops: CDR1 LGHDT, CDR2 YNNKEL (reference sequence). The trim removed 1 base at V and 7 bases at J, leaving 24 bases unmatched. Here the CDR3 reads CASSQVRFELREEPTGEQYF. CDR3 nucleotide sequence: TGTGCCAGCAGCCAAGTCCGTTTTGAGTTGCGGGAGGAACCTACGGGAGAGCAGTACTTC.

This clonotype was found a few times. The V call is TRBV20-1, the J call TRBJ2-7; 10 bases fit TRBD1. The CDR3 has 15 residues. Trimming removed 4 bases from V and 0 bases from J; junction bases left unmatched: 6. Germline loops: CDR1 DFQATT, CDR2 SNEGSKA (reference sequence). The CDR3 is CSANMGQGLSYEQYF. The CDR3 DNA sequence: TGCAGTGCTAACATGGGACAGGGGCTCTCCTACGAGCAGTACTTC.

Many counts were recorded for this clonotype. V is TRBV12-3 or TRBV12-4 and J is TRBJ2-7; tentative D call: TRBD2 (6 bases). The V gene lost 6 bases and the J gene lost 6 bases, with 21 bases spanning the gap. The CDR3 contains 15 residues. The CDR3 here is CASSHWGVASREQYF. The DNA of the CDR3 is TGTGCCAGCAGCCACTGGGGGGTAGCATCACGCGAGCAGTACTTC.

The chain links TRBV5-1 to TRBJ1-1; no firm D call. CDR3 length: 13 residues. Germline values: CDR1 SGHRS, CDR2 YFSETQ. V lost 2 bases and J 7 bases, leaving 12 bases between the germline ends. CDR3 protein: CASSFTAGGEAFF. CDR3 nucleotide sequence: TGCGCCAGCAGCTTCACCGCAGGCGGTGAAGCTTTCTTT.

The rearrangement links TRBV20-1 to TRBJ2-5, with 7 bases fitting TRBD1. CDR1 and CDR2 (germline): DFQATT, SNEGSKA (reference sequence). V lost 6 bases and J lost 5; bases outside the gene matches: 9. The CDR3 sequence is 13 residues long. The CDR3 here is CSATGTEGETQYF. The CDR3 DNA reads TGCAGTGCCACGGGGACAGAGGGGGAGACCCAGTACTTC.

This clonotype has ten or more counts. J is TRBJ2-1 and V is TRBV12-3 or TRBV12-4, with 11 bases lining up with TRBD2. Germline trimming cut 7 bases from V and 8 bases from J; bases unmatched to any gene: 16. The CDR3 contains 17 residues. The CDR3 DNA sequence: TGTGCCAGCACGCCACCGGGACTAGCGGCCCGACCGTATGAGCAGTTCTTC. Amino acid sequence: CASTPPGLAARPYEQFF.

This chain joins TRBV12-3 or TRBV12-4 and TRBJ2-1; 7 bases are a match to TRBD2. Trimming cost V 8 bases and J 4 bases; bases outside gene matches: 5. The CDR3 is 13 amino acids. The CDR3 DNA sequence: TGTGCCAGCGAGCGGGATGGATACAATGAGCAGTTCTTC. Translation: CASERDGYNEQFF.

The V and J genes are TRBV18 and TRBJ2-3, with a tentative D call TRBD2 (6 bases). The V end was cut by 6 bases, the J end by 2 bases, with 15 bases between. Germline CDR1 reads KGHSH; CDR2 reads LQKENI. The length of the CDR3 is 15 residues. The CDR3 reads CASSPQAGFTDTQYF. The CDR3 DNA sequence: TGTGCCAGCTCCCCCCAGGCGGGGTTCACAGATACGCAGTATTTT.

The chain joins TRBV30 to TRBJ2-7; TRBD2 might be the D (6 bases). CDR1 is GTSNPN, CDR2 SVGIG, per germline (reference sequence). Trimming stripped 1 base from V and 0 bases from J, with 13 bases between. CDR3 length: 15 residues. The CDR3 DNA follows: TGTGCCTGGAGTGCGGTAAGGGACTCCTCCTACGAGCAGTACTTC. It translates to CAWSAVRDSSYEQYF.

The chain combines TRBV12-3 or TRBV12-4 with TRBJ2-3; TRBD2 matches at 8 bases. The CDR3 sequence is 17 residues long. With V trimmed by 3 bases and J by 0 bases, 8 bases remained unmatched. The CDR3 nucleotides read TGTGCCAGCAGTTTCACTAGCGGTATCTCTAGCACAGATACGCAGTATTTT. This codes for CASSFTSGISSTDTQYF.

This clonotype was detected many times. The chain combines TRBV4-2 with TRBJ1-2; D is undetermined. V lost 1 base and J lost 4, with 7 bases in between. Germline V gene lookup returns CDR1 LGHNA and CDR2 YNFKEQ. The CDR3 spans 13 residues. The CDR3 is CASSQGKRYGYTF. CDR3 nucleotides: TGTGCCAGCAGCCAAGGAAAACGCTATGGCTACACCTTC.